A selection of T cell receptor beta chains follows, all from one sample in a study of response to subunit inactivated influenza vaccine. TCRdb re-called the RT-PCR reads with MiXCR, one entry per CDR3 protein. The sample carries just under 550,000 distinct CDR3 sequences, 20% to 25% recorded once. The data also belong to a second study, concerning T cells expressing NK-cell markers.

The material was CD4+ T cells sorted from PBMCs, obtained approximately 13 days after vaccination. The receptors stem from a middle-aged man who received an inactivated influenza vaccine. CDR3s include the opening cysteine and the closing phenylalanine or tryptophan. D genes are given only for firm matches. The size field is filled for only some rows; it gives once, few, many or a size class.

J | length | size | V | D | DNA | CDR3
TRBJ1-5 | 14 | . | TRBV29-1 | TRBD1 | TGCAGCGCTCGGGAGGGGGCCTTCGGTCAGCCCCAGCATTTT | CSAREGAFGQPQHF
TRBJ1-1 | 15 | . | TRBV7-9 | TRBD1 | TGTGCCAGCAGCTTCTACAGGGGGGGAGGTACTGAAGCTTTCTTT | CASSFYRGGGTEAFF
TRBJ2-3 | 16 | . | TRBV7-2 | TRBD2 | TGTGCCAGCAGCTTCCAGACTAGCGGGGGAAGAGATACGCAGTATTTT | CASSFQTSGGRDTQYF
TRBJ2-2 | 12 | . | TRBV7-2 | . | TGTGCCAGCAGTTATGTCCGGGGGGAGCTGTTTTTT | CASSYVRGELFF
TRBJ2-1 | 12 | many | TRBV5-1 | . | TGCGCCAGCAGCCCGGACGGAGTCGGGCAGTTCTTC | CASSPDGVGQFF
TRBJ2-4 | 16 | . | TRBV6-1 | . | TGTGCCAGCAGTCAAGGACTGAGGATGGGCCCAAACATTCAGTACTTC | CASSQGLRMGPNIQYF
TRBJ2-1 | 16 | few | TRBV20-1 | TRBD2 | TGCAGTGCCAAAGGGCTAGCGGACCCAACCTACAATGAGCAGTTCTTC | CSAKGLADPTYNEQFF
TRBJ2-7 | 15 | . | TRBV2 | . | TGTGCCAGCAGTGTTCTGGGACAAAGCTCCTACGAGCAGTACTTC | CASSVLGQSSYEQYF
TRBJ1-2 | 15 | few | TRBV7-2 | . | TGTGCCAGCAGCTTAGCGGCGGGAGCTAACTATGGCTACACCTTC | CASSLAAGANYGYTF
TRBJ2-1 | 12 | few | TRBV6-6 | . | TGTGCCAGCAGTTATAGGGTTAATGAGCAGTTCTTC | CASSYRVNEQFF
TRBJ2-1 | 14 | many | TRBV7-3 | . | TGTGCCAGCAGCTTAACGTCCGGGTACAATGAGCAGTTCTTC | CASSLTSGYNEQFF
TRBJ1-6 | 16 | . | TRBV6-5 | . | TGTGCCAGCAGTTATGGGACACAGGGTGTAGGCTCACCCCTCCACTTT | CASSYGTQGVGSPLHF
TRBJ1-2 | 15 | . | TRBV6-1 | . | TGTGCCAGCAGTCTTCGGGGTCAGGGGATCTATGGCTACACCTTC | CASSLRGQGIYGYTF
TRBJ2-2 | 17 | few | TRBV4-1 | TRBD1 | TGCGCCAGCAGCCAGCGTTATAGGGGACAGGCTTCCGGGGAGCTGTTTTTT | CASSQRYRGQASGELFF
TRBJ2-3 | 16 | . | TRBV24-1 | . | TGTGCCACCAGTGACCAGGGACGGATGAGCACAGATACGCAGTATTTT | CATSDQGRMSTDTQYF
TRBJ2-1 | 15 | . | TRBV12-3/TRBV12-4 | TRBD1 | TGTGCCAGCATAACGGGACAGTTTAACTACAATGAGCAGTTCTTC | CASITGQFNYNEQFF
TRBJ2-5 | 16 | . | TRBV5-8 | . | TGTGCCAGCAGCTTGTCCTGGAGTAGGCCAGGGGAGACCCAGTACTTC | CASSLSWSRPGETQYF
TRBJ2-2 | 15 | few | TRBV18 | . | TGTGCCAGCTCACCACCAAGGGTGGCCACCGGGGAGCTGTTTTTT | CASSPPRVATGELFF
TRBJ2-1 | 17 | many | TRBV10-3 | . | TGTGCCATCTCATCGCTGGGCCGGGGCGAGTCCTACAATGAGCAGTTCTTC | CAISSLGRGESYNEQFF
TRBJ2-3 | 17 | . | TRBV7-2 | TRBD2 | TGTGCCAGCAGCCAAAAACCGGGACTAGCTTCCCCAGATACGCAGTATTTT | CASSQKPGLASPDTQYF
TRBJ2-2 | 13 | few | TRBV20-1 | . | TGCAGTGCGACTACAGGGAACACCGGGGAGCTGTTTTTT | CSATTGNTGELFF
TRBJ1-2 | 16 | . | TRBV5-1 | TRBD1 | TGCGCCAGCAGCGATGGGACAGGGGGCCGTACCTATGGCTACACCTTC | CASSDGTGGRTYGYTF
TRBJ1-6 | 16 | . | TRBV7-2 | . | TGTGCCAGCAGCTTAGCGGGGCAGGGAGTGAATTCACCCCTCCACTTT | CASSLAGQGVNSPLHF
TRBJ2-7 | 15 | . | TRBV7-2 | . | TGTGCCAGCAGCTTATTTGGGGGATCCTACTACGAGCAGTACTTC | CASSLFGGSYYEQYF
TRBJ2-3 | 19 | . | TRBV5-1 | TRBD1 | TGCGCCAGCAGCGGAAAAGTCCGGGACAGGGGGCTTCGCACAGATACGCAGTATTTT | CASSGKVRDRGLRTDTQYF
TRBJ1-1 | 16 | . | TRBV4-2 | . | TGTGCCAGCAGACGAGTGGGCGGGGGACTGAACACTGAAGCTTTCTTT | CASRRVGGGLNTEAFF
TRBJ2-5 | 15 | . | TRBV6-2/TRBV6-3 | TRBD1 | TGTGCCAGCAGTTGGGGTAGGGGGCCCCAAGAGACCCAGTACTTC | CASSWGRGPQETQYF
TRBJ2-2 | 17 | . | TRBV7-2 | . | TGTGCCAGCAGCTACTACCAACGGACGGAGAACACCGGGGAGCTGTTTTTT | CASSYYQRTENTGELFF
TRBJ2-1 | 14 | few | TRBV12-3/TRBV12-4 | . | TGTGCCAGCACAGGGGGGGTATTGTACAATGAGCAGTTCTTC | CASTGGVLYNEQFF
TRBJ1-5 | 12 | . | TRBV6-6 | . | TGTGCCAGCAGTTACACGAATCAGCCCCAGCATTTT | CASSYTNQPQHF
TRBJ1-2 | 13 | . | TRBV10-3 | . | TGTGCCATCAGTATATCGGACGAGTATGGCTACACCTTC | CAISISDEYGYTF
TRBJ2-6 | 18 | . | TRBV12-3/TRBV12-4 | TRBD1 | TGTGCCAGCAGACAGACTCAGGGGGTAGCCTCTGGGGCCAACGTCCTGACTTTC | CASRQTQGVASGANVLTF
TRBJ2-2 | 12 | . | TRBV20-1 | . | TGCAGTGCCCAAGGATGGACCGGGGAGCTGTTTTTT | CSAQGWTGELFF
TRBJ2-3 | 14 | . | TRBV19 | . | TGTGCCAGTAGTATCTCCTCTAGCACAGATACGCAGTATTTT | CASSISSSTDTQYF
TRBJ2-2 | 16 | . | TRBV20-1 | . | TGCAGTGCTAGATATTCGCGGGCCCCGGGCACCGGGGAGCTGTTTTTT | CSARYSRAPGTGELFF
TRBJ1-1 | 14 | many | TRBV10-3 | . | TGTGCCATCAGTGATCACAATAGGGACACTGAAGCTTTCTTT | CAISDHNRDTEAFF
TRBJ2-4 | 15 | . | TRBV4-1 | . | TGCGCCAGCAGCCCCGGGAGCCTATCCAAAAACATTCAGTACTTC | CASSPGSLSKNIQYF
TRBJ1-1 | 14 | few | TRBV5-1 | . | TGCGCCACCGGGGAGCCGGACAGTAACACTGAAGCTTTCTTT | CATGEPDSNTEAFF
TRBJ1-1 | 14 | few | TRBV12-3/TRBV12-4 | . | TGTGCCAGCAGTTTGAAAGAAATGAACACTGAAGCTTTCTTT | CASSLKEMNTEAFF
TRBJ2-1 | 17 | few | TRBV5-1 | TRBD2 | TGCGCCAGCAGCTTGGTACTAGCGGCTAGGAACGACAATGAGCAGTTCTTC | CASSLVLAARNDNEQFF
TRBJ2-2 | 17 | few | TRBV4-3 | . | TGCGCCAGCAGCCTAGAACACACCGGGACGAACACCGGGGAGCTGTTTTTT | CASSLEHTGTNTGELFF
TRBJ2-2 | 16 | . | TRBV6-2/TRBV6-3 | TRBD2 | TGTGCCAGCAGTTACTCCCTAGCGGGGGACACCGGGGAGCTGTTTTTT | CASSYSLAGDTGELFF
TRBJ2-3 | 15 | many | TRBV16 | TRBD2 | TGTGCCAGCTCGTCGCTAGCGGGGGGCACAGATACGCAGTATTTT | CASSSLAGGTDTQYF
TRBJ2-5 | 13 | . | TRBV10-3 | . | TGTGCCATCACCGCTAATCGCCAAGAGACCCAGTACTTC | CAITANRQETQYF
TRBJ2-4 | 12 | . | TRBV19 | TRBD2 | TGTGCCAGCGGACGGGGGGAGGACATTCAGTACTTC | CASGRGEDIQYF
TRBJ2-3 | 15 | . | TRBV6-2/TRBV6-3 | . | TGTGCCAGCAGCCGCCCCCGGGACCTCACAGATACGCAGTATTTT | CASSRPRDLTDTQYF
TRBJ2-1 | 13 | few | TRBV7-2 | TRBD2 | TGTGCCAGCGTCTTGGGGGGGTACAATGAGCAGTTCTTC | CASVLGGYNEQFF
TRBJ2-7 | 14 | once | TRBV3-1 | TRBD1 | TGTGCCAGCAGCCCCGGACAGGGCTGGAATGAGCAGTACTTC | CASSPGQGWNEQYF
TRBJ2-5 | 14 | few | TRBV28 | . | TGTGCCAGCAAGGCCGGGACACTACAAGAGACCCAGTACTTC | CASKAGTLQETQYF
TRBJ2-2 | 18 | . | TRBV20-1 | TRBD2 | TGCAGTGCTAGAGAGGAGTTCAGGACTAGCGGGAGATCGGGGGAGCTGTTTTTT | CSAREEFRTSGRSGELFF
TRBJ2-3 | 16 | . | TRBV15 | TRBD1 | TGTGCCACCAGCAACCTCCGGGACAGGAACACAGATACGCAGTATTTT | CATSNLRDRNTDTQYF
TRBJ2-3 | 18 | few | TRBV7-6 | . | TGTGCCAGCAGCTTAATAGCTTTCGGCAGGACTCCCACAGATACGCAGTATTTT | CASSLIAFGRTPTDTQYF
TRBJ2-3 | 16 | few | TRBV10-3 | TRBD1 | TGTGCCACTGGGATCTCCAGGACAGGAACCACAGATACGCAGTATTTT | CATGISRTGTTDTQYF
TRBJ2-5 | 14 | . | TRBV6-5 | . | TGTGCCAGCAATTCTTATGGACAGCAAGAGACCCAGTACTTC | CASNSYGQQETQYF
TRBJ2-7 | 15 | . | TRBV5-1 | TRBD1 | TGCGCCAGCCGATTCACCGGGACAGCTGTGGGCGAGCAGTACTTC | CASRFTGTAVGEQYF
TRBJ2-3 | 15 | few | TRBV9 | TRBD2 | TGTGCCAGCAGCGAAACGGGACTACTTCGCGATACGCAGTATTTT | CASSETGLLRDTQYF
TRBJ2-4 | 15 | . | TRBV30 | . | TGTGCCTGGTCGTCAGGAGGTGGTGGCAAAAACATTCAGTACTTC | CAWSSGGGGKNIQYF
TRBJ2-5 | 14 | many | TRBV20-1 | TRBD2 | TGCAGTGCTACGACTAGCGGGAGAGGAGAGACCCAGTACTTC | CSATTSGRGETQYF